This T cell receptor (beta chain) was observed in a study of radiotherapy plus CTLA-4 blockade in lung cancer. Points from the study as a whole: TCR clones originating in tumors grew in number in blood after radiotherapy plus ipilimumab. Early clone dynamics of blood T cells, plus interferon-beta, reportedly predicted response best.

With respect to this clone: Its matching antigen is unknown.

V lost 2 bases and J 6 bases, leaving 5 bases between the germline ends. CDR3 size: 11 residues. Looked up from germline, CDR1 is SGHTA and CDR2 is FQGNSA. Only in-frame clones appear in the TCRdb table, and some are missing; sequencing was by immunoSEQ multiplex PCR. Counted here are roughly 130,000 clones, about 90% occurring once; the ten biggest clones make up approximately 7%. The genes are TRBV7-2 and TRBJ2-7; D is undetermined. This sequence originates from a human donor with non-small cell lung cancer that progressed on radiotherapy plus ipilimumab. The sample consisted of peripheral blood, taken from a patient treated with radiotherapy plus ipilimumab. The CDR3 loop reads CASSLWAEQYF. The DNA for the CDR3 is TGTGCCAGCAGCTTATGGGCCGAGCAGTACTTC.